The TCR beta chain described here comes from a study of blood T cell repertoires in COVID-19. Overall study: Donors in the United States, Italy and Spain gave samples during acute or convalescent COVID-19. T cells, B-cell-depleted T cells, or PBMCs provided the cDNA or gDNA that served as material.

As handled by the study authors: Reference gene primer amplification yielded estimated nucleated cell counts. Measured with immunoSEQ multiplex PCR; TCRdb has only the in-frame clones, and not every one. The D gene and trimming were derived from the DNA, and the V and J assignments and clone size from that table. Of about 180,000 clones listed, 80% to 90% are singletons. V gave up 4 bases and J gave up 5 bases, with 16 bases separating them. Germline lookup yields CDR1 SGHRS and CDR2 YFSETQ. The CDR3 extends over 15 amino acids. This rearrangement joins TRBV5-1 to TRBJ1-5; perhaps TRBD1 as D (5 bases). What was sequenced was peripheral blood. This TCR was sampled from a man aged 45-65 years with active or convalescent COVID-19. CDR3 protein: CASSPGGGVDQPQHF. CDR3 nucleotide sequence: TGCGCCAGCAGCCCTGGGGGGGGAGTTGATCAGCCCCAGCATTTT. The full variable domain, its missing parts supplied by reference TRBV5-1 and TRBJ1-5, is KAGVTQTPRYLIKTRGQQVTLSCSPISGHRSVSWYQQTPGQGLQFLFEYFSETQRNKGNFPGRFSGRQFSNSRSEMNVSTLELGDSALYLCASSPGGGVDQPQHFGDGTRLSIL.